Given below is one T cell receptor beta chain in context. What it recognizes is unknown. The CDR3 extends over 13 amino acids. In germline, CDR1 is SGHDT, CDR2 YYEEEE. V dropped 0 bases and J dropped 8 bases, with 11 bases sitting between them. The data were taken from a study of cytotoxic CD8 clonotypes in ibrutinib-treated CLL. For the study at large: Sequencing produced an average of around 260,000 productive templates and tens of thousands of productive rearrangements per sample. Findings and limits, study-wide: Clonality showed a rise at ibrutinib response that reversed toward baseline at progression.

The intended depth for sequencing was 1 in 200,000 to 1 in 1 million T cells. The method was immunoSEQ multiplex PCR; TCRdb's version includes in-frame clones alone and lacks a portion of them. This table has about 45,000 clones, 65% appearing once. This sequence was found in a human donor with chronic lymphocytic leukemia. The chain links TRBV5-6 to TRBJ1-2; TRBD1 is a possible D gene (6 bases). This sample comprised PBMCs, obtained after 24 months of ibrutinib treatment. The CDR3 DNA reads as TGTGCCAGCAGCTTGGTCGGGGGCGGCGGCTACACCTTC. Its translation is CASSLVGGGGYTF.